The 26 T cell receptor beta chains given below trace back to one sample, sequenced in a study of T cell responses to AZD1222 COVID-19 vaccine (TCRdb year 2021). The time point label here, explained by the study, means: baseline before first vaccination. Libraries came from the immunoSEQ multiplex PCR assay. The immuneACCESS repertoire file appears here via TCRdb, limited to in-frame rearrangements. These files lack a portion of the clones; in checked studies, under half of the deficit traces to unresolved V genes, and the cause of the others is not known. The sample records over 95,000 clones, approximately 90% of which are singletons. The ten most abundant clones make up over 6.5% of the sample. Specimen: peripheral blood, collected on day 0 of AZD1222 vaccination. These receptors were taken from an adult in good health.

The CDR3 region is CASSEEAQGAGSYEQYF. Written as DNA, the CDR3 is TGTGCCAGCAGTGAAGAGGCGCAGGGGGCGGGATCCTACGAGCAGTACTTC. The rearrangement links TRBV2 to TRBJ2-7; 8 positions match TRBD1. Losses at the gene ends were 1 base for V and 1 base for J; bases not matched to a gene: 9. The CDR3 loop spans 17 amino acids. Germline CDR1 and CDR2: SNHLY and FYNNEI.

V and J are TRBV30 and TRBJ2-7; 8 bases line up with TRBD1. From germline, CDR1 is GTSNPN and CDR2 SVGIG (reference sequence). The CDR3 is 12 amino acids. V shed 0 bases and J 8 bases; nucleotides not matched to a gene: 3. The CDR3 DNA follows: TGTGCCTGGAGTGTTCCAGGGGGCAAGCAGTACTTC. This codes for CAWSVPGGKQYF.

The chain recombines TRBV4-2 with TRBJ2-5; D remains unclear. Germline CDR1 reads LGHNA; CDR2 reads YNFKEQ. The CDR3 loop spans 15 amino acids. Between the trimmed V and J ends, which lost 0 bases and 5 bases, there was a span of 13 bases. This CDR3 reads CASSQDSFELETQYF. The DNA of the CDR3 is TGTGCCAGCAGCCAAGATTCATTCGAGCTGGAGACCCAGTACTTC.

As DNA, the CDR3 is TGTGCCAGCAGCCCCCTGTTCCAGGGAGCCACAGATACGCAGTATTTT. Its protein is CASSPLFQGATDTQYF. This chain connects TRBV14 to TRBJ2-3; D is possibly TRBD1 or TRBD2 (5 bases each). Germline V gene data show CDR1 as SGHDN and CDR2 as FVKESK. The V end was cut by 4 bases, the J end by 2 bases, with 16 bases between. This CDR3 is built from 16 residues.

The chain links TRBV28 to TRBJ2-7; 8 positions match TRBD2. The V gene end was trimmed by 1 base and the J gene end by 0 bases; junction bases not matched to a gene: 11. Germline values: CDR1 MDHEN, CDR2 SYDVKM. The CDR3 totals 18 residues. The CDR3 here is CASSLSGWGSGASYEQYF. Here the CDR3 DNA reads TGTGCCAGCAGTTTATCGGGATGGGGTAGCGGGGCCTCCTACGAGCAGTACTTC.

The gene calls are TRBV9 and TRBJ1-2; D remains ambiguous. With 0 bases removed from V and 5 bases from J, the gap between germline ends came to 8 bases. Germline-derived CDR1 and CDR2 are SGDLS and YYNGEE. The CDR3 runs to 13 residues. The CDR3 nucleotides read TGTGCCAGCAGCGTAGGCTGGGGATATGGCTACACCTTC. Its translation: CASSVGWGYGYTF.

The CDR3 DNA sequence: TGTGCCAGCAGTAGGAGGAATGAGCAGTTCTTC. This encodes CASSRRNEQFF. V and J are TRBV6-5 and TRBJ2-1, with D tentatively TRBD2 (5 bases). Trimming pared 5 bases from V and 7 bases from J, leaving 6 bases between. CDR1 and CDR2 from the germline V gene are MNHEY and SVGAGI. This CDR3 region has 11 residues.

The chain uses TRBV5-8 and TRBJ1-4, with 8 positions matching TRBD1. The CDR3 sequence is 14 residues long. Looked up from germline, CDR1 is SGHTS and CDR2 is YDEGEE. V gave up 4 bases and J gave up 10 bases; unmatched junction bases: 9. The CDR3 is CASSKDRDRGKLFF. CDR3 bases: TGTGCCAGCAGCAAGGACAGGGATCGCGGAAAACTGTTTTTT.

V gene TRBV11-3 combines with J gene TRBJ1-2, with D hard to call. The CDR3 length is 14 residues. Germline V gene lookup returns CDR1 SGHNT and CDR2 YENEEA. Trimming removed 7 bases from V and 2 bases from J, with 14 bases in between. CDR3 loop: CASTNREGNYGYTF. The CDR3, as DNA: TGTGCCAGCACCAATCGAGAGGGCAACTATGGCTACACCTTC. The whole variable domain, remainder taken from reference TRBV11-3 and TRBJ1-2, is EAGVVQSPRYKIIEKKQPVAFWCNPISGHNTLYWYLQNLGQGPELLIRYENEEAVDDSQLPKDRFSAERLKGVDSTLKIQPAELGDSAVYLCASTNREGNYGYTFGSGTRLTVV.

The rearrangement links TRBV18 to TRBJ1-2; the D gene is possibly TRBD1 (6 bases). The CDR3 covers 18 residues. Germline-derived CDR1 and CDR2 are KGHSH and LQKENI. Trimming left V 2 bases short and J 2 bases short, with 21 bases between. As DNA, the CDR3 is TGTGCCAGCTCACCAGCGAGTGGGGGGGCCCAAGGAAACTATGGCTACACCTTC. Translating gives CASSPASGGAQGNYGYTF.

The chain links TRBV7-9 to TRBJ2-7; D is undetermined. From germline, CDR1 is SEHNR and CDR2 FQNEAQ (reference sequence). Trimming took 3 bases from V and 3 from J, leaving 12 bases between them. The CDR3 extends over 14 amino acids. The CDR3 sequence is CASSFGQDGYEQYF. The CDR3, as DNA: TGTGCCAGCAGCTTTGGGCAGGATGGCTACGAGCAGTACTTC.

The J gene is TRBJ1-5, the V gene TRBV19; tentative D call: TRBD1 (5 bases). V was trimmed by 9 bases and J by 1 base, leaving 10 bases between them. The CDR3 contains 13 residues. Looked up from germline, CDR1 is LNHDA and CDR2 is SQIVND (reference sequence). The CDR3 region is CASRDLSNQPQHF. The DNA of the CDR3 is TGTGCCAGCCGGGACCTAAGCAATCAGCCCCAGCATTTT. Together with reference TRBV19 and TRBJ1-5, the CDR3 gives the full variable domain: DGGITQSPKYLFRKEGQNVTLSCEQNLNHDAMYWYRQDPGQGLRLIYYSQIVNDFQKGDIAEGYSVSREKKESFPLTVTSAQKNPTAFYLCASRDLSNQPQHFGDGTRLSIL.

The rearrangement links TRBV3-1 (or the pseudogene TRBV3-2) to TRBJ2-7; TRBD2 agrees at 12 bases. The germline CDR1 and CDR2 sequences are LGHDT and YNNKEL (reference sequence). V lost 0 bases and J lost 4; bases outside the gene matches: 10. CDR3 size: 18 residues. CDR3 sequence: CASSQDHPSGGASYEQYF. The CDR3 bases are TGTGCCAGCAGCCAAGATCACCCTAGCGGGGGGGCCTCGTACGAGCAGTACTTC.

The chain uses TRBV7-3 and TRBJ1-1; 7 positions match TRBD1. Germline V gene lookup returns CDR1 SGHTA and CDR2 FQGTGA. V was clipped by 5 bases and J by 2 bases; unmatched bases: 8. This CDR3 is 15 amino acids long. CDR3: CASSQKTGINTEAFF. The DNA for the CDR3 is TGTGCCAGCAGCCAAAAGACAGGGATAAACACTGAAGCTTTCTTT.

The CDR3 coding sequence is TGTGCCAGCAGCCAATCTAATTCACCCCTCCACTTT. This codes for CASSQSNSPLHF. This chain uses TRBV4-2 with TRBJ1-6; D remains ambiguous. This CDR3 has 12 residues. Looked up from germline, CDR1 is LGHNA and CDR2 is YNFKEQ. The V end was cut by 2 bases, the J end by 6 bases, with 2 bases between.

This rearrangement joins TRBV25-1 to TRBJ2-7; D may be TRBD1 or TRBD2 (5 bases each). Germline V gene lookup returns CDR1 MGHDK and CDR2 SYGVNS. V was pared by 4 bases and J by 0 bases, with 10 bases between. This CDR3 is built from 14 residues. The CDR3 here is CASSVAGSSYEQYF. DNA for the CDR3: TGTGCCAGCAGTGTGGCAGGGAGCTCCTACGAGCAGTACTTC.

In DNA, the CDR3 is TGTGCCAGCAGTGGAAGTGGGGGCTACACCTTC. It is translated as CASSGSGGYTF. J is TRBJ1-2 and V is TRBV2; D is undetermined. CDR1 and CDR2 from the germline V gene are SNHLY and FYNNEI. V shed 4 bases and J shed 8 bases, with 8 bases lying between them. The length of the CDR3 is 11 residues.

The rearrangement links TRBV18 to TRBJ2-2; a possible D gene is TRBD1 (6 bases). This CDR3 region has 17 residues. Germline CDR1 KGHSH, CDR2 LQKENI. Trimming removed 4 bases from V and 0 bases from J, with 15 bases in between. The CDR3 protein is CASSLSAGTTNTGELFF. CDR3 nucleotides: TGTGCCAGCTCACTATCCGCCGGGACAACGAACACCGGGGAGCTGTTTTTT.

This chain uses TRBV7-9 with TRBJ2-7; 11 nucleotides line up with TRBD2. The CDR3 loop spans 13 amino acids. CDR1 and CDR2 from the germline V gene are SEHNR and FQNEAQ (reference sequence). Trimming took 5 bases from V and 6 from J; bases not matched to a gene: 3. The CDR3 DNA sequence: TGTGCCAGCAGCCCCGGGACTAGCGGCGAGCAGTACTTC. Translating gives CASSPGTSGEQYF. The complete variable domain, with remaining parts taken from reference TRBV7-9 and TRBJ2-7, reads DTGVSQNPRHKITKRGQNVTFRCDPISEHNRLYWYRQTLGQGPEFLTYFQNEAQLEKSRLLSDRFSAERPKGSFSTLEIQRTEQGDSAMYLCASSPGTSGEQYFGPGTRLTVT.

Only one count was recorded for this clone. This chain links TRBV24-1 with TRBJ2-3; 8 bases map to TRBD1. This CDR3 spans 14 amino acids. The trim removed 0 bases at V and 9 bases at J, leaving 4 bases unmatched. CDR1 and CDR2 (germline): KGHDR, SFDVKD. The CDR3 loop reads CATSDLQDRATQYF. The CDR3 nucleotides read TGTGCCACCAGTGATTTGCAGGACAGGGCCACGCAGTATTTT.

This chain links TRBV18 with TRBJ1-2, with TRBD1 matching over 9 bases. The trim removed 2 bases at V and 3 bases at J, leaving 4 bases unmatched. The CDR3 is made up of 15 amino acids. The germline CDR1 and CDR2 sequences are KGHSH and LQKENI. Here the CDR3 DNA reads TGTGCCAGCTCACCAACACAGGGGGCCTACTATGGCTACACCTTC. Protein: CASSPTQGAYYGYTF.

V is TRBV28 and J is TRBJ2-7, with TRBD1 matching over 7 bases. Per germline, CDR1 MDHEN and CDR2 SYDVKM. CDR3 size: 14 residues. The J segment lost 3 bases and the V segment lost 6 bases, leaving 8 bases of the junction unmatched. CDR3 coding DNA: TGTGCCAGCAGGCCAGAAGGACAGGTCTACGAGCAGTACTTC. Amino acids: CASRPEGQVYEQYF.

This clone was recorded only once. The V call is TRBV7-9, the J call TRBJ1-4; maybe TRBD1 (5 bases). Trimming shortened V by 4 bases and J by 7 bases, and 16 bases separated the two germline ends. This CDR3 has 15 residues. Germline values: CDR1 SEHNR, CDR2 FQNEAQ (reference sequence). The chain's CDR3 is CASSSPGELGEKLFF. The CDR3 DNA reads as TGTGCCAGCAGCTCCCCGGGGGAGCTGGGTGAAAAACTGTTTTTT.

The V call is TRBV6-5, the J call TRBJ1-4, with D perhaps TRBD1 (5 bases). In germline, CDR1 is MNHEY, CDR2 SVGAGI. Trimming cost V 6 bases and J 4 bases, with 15 bases left between them. CDR3 length: 15 amino acids. The CDR3 here is CASRPLGGGNEKLFF. CDR3 bases: TGTGCCAGCAGACCCCTTGGGGGTGGTAATGAAAAACTGTTTTTT.

The chain couples TRBV5-1 to TRBJ2-5; D may correspond to TRBD1 or TRBD2 (6 bases each). Germline CDR1 SGHRS, CDR2 YFSETQ. This CDR3 has 15 residues. V lost 0 bases to trimming and J lost 5 bases, with 14 bases between them. The CDR3 is CASSLEGGSWETQYF. CDR3 nucleotide sequence: TGCGCCAGCAGCTTGGAAGGGGGGAGTTGGGAGACCCAGTACTTC.

V and J are TRBV6-5 and TRBJ2-7; 9 bases agree with TRBD1. Germline assignment: CDR1 MNHEY and CDR2 SVGAGI. The CDR3 is 14 amino acids. V shed 6 bases and J 2 bases; nucleotides not matched to a gene: 5. The CDR3, as DNA: TGTGCCAGCAGCGCCGGGACAGGGACCTACGAGCAGTACTTC. It encodes CASSAGTGTYEQYF.